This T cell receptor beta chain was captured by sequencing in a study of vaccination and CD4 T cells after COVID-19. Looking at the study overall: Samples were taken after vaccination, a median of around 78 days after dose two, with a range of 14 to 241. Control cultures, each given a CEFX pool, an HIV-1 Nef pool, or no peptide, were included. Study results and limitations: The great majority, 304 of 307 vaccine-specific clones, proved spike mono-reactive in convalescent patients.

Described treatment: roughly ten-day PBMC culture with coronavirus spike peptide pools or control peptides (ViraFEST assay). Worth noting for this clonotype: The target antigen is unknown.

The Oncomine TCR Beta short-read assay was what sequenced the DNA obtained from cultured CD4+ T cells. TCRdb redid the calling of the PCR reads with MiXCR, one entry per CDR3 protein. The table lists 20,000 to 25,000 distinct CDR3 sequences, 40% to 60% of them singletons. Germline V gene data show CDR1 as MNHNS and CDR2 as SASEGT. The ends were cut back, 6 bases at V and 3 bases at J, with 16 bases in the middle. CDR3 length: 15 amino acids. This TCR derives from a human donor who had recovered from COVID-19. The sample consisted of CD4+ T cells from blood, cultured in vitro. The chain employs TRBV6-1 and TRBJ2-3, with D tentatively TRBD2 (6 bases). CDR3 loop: CASRSTGGRTDTQYF. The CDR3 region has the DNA TGTGCCAGCAGAAGTACAGGAGGGCGTACAGATACGCAGTATTTT.